This T cell receptor (beta chain) appears in the sequencing data of a study of graft-versus-host responses after intestinal transplantation. Study background: Transplant recipients had multivisceral, liver-intestinal, or isolated intestinal grafts. Recipients uniformly received anti-thymocyte globulin induction, followed by tacrolimus and steroids for roughly 3 years. Study-wide results and caveats: GvH clones were identified in recipient marrow, with some first appearing in ileum or blood. Among circulating GvH clones, peak levels were associated with early post-transplant declines in HvG clones.

On this clone itself: Its antigen is undetermined.

CDR1 and CDR2 (germline): SNHLY, FYNNEI. V was trimmed by 2 bases and J by 7 bases, leaving 8 bases between them. This CDR3 region has 13 residues. TCRdb's table, derived via immunoSEQ multiplex PCR, lists solely in-frame clones and lacks some. This sample has more than 65,000 clones, with around 96% found just once. The origin of this receptor is a human donor who received an intestinal transplant. This chain links TRBV2 with TRBJ2-2; no clear D gene. The source material was unstimulated CD8+ T cells sorted from spleen or lymph node cells, sampled before intestinal transplant. The CDR3 is CASSEPPSGELFF. The CDR3 DNA reads TGTGCCAGCAGTGAACCCCCAAGCGGGGAGCTGTTTTTT.